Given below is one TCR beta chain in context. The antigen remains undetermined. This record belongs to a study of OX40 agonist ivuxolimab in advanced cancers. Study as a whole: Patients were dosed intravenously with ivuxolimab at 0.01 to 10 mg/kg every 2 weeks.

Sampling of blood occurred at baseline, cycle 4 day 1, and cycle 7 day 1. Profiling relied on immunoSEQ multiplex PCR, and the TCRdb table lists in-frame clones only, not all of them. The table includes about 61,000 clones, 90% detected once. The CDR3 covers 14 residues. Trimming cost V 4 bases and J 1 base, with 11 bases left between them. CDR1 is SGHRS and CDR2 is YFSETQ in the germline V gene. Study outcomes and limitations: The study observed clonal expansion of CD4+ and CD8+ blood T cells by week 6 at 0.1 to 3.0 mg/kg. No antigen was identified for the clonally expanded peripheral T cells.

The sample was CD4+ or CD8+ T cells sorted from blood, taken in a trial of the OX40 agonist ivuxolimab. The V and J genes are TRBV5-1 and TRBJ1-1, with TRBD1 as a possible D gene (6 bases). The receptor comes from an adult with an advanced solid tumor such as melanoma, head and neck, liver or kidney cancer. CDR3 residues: CASSIQGGNTEAFF. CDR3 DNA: TGCGCCAGCAGCATACAAGGGGGGAACACTGAAGCTTTCTTT.